This T cell receptor (beta chain) was recovered during a study of CD8 T cells in Susac syndrome. This CDR3 comprises 17 residues. The V gene lost 7 bases and the J gene lost 2 bases, with 18 bases spanning the gap. RNA amounts of about 0.45 to 1 ug underwent reverse transcription with random hexamers. TCR beta CDR3 was amplified by immunoSEQ covering 54 Vbeta and 13 Jbeta. From the immunoSEQ multiplex PCR reads, TCRdb called clonotypes with MiXCR, one entry per CDR3 protein. The data hold fewer than 80,000 distinct CDR3 sequences, with roughly 95% observed a single time. Study-level findings and limits: Susac-specific public clones were found in total CD8+ and CD8+ TEMRA repertoires, numbering roughly 15 and five, respectively.

This clonotype occurred once. The antigen is unknown. The chain is built from TRBV12-3 or TRBV12-4 and TRBJ1-6, with D possibly being TRBD1 (6 bases). Sequenced material: CD8+ T cells from PBMCs. The sequence derives from a human donor with Susac syndrome. CDR3 nucleotides: TGTGCCAGCACCGAGGAACAGGGCGGCGCCTATAATTCACCCCTCCACTTT. Its translation: CASTEEQGGAYNSPLHF.